This T cell receptor beta chain was retrieved from a study of T cell repertoires in cytomegalovirus infection. Study information: Public TCR beta signatures were indicative of both CMV infection and a matching HLA type. Notes on the study in general: Cumulated frequencies of public TCR beta families served to identify carriers of CMV plus the relevant HLA.

This CDR3 has 11 amino acids. CDR1 is SEHNR, CDR2 FQNEAQ, per germline (reference sequence). V was shortened by 3 bases and J by 19 bases, with 13 bases between the two germline ends. About this clonotype: Its specificity is unknown.

TCRdb re-called the reads through MiXCR, storing one row per CDR3 protein. Of 150,000 to 200,000 distinct CDR3 sequences detected, over 13% appear once; the ten largest clones hold 25% to 30%. Sequenced input: PBMCs. The source of this sequence is a human donor in good health (CMV status not recorded). Some clones in this sample may be carry-over from other donors' samples. The V gene is TRBV7-9, the J gene TRBJ1-6; D is perhaps TRBD1 (5 bases). CDR3 residues: CASSLGPLVHF. As DNA, the CDR3 is TGTGCCAGCAGCTTGGGACCTCTAGTACACTTT. Looking up the rest from reference TRBV7-9 and TRBJ1-6 gives the full variable domain: DTGVSQNPRHKITKRGQNVTFRCDPISEHNRLYWYRQTLGQGPEFLTYFQNEAQLEKSRLLSDRFSAERPKGSFSTLEIQRTEQGDSAMYLCASSLGPLVHFGNGTRLTVT.